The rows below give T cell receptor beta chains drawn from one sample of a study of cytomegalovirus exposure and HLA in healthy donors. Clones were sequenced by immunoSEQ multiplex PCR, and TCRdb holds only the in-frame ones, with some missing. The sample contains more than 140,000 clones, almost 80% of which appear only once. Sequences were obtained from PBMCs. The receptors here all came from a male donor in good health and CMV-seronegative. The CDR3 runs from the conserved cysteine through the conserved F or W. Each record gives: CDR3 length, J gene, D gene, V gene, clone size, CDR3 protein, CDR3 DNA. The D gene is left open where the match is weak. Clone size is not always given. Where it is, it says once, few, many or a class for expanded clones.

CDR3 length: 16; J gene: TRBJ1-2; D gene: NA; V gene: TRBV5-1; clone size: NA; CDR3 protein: CASSIPTESYDYGYTF; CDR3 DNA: TGCGCCAGCAGCATACCGACGGAGAGCTATGACTATGGCTACACCTTC
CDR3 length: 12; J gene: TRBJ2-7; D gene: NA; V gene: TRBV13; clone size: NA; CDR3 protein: CASSSSSYEQYF; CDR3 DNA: TGTGCCAGCAGCTCCAGCTCCTACGAGCAGTACTTC
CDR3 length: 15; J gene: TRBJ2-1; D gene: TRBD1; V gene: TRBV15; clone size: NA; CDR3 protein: CATSRAGQGLSKQFF; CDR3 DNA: TGTGCCACCAGCAGGGCCGGACAGGGTTTAAGTAAGCAGTTCTTC
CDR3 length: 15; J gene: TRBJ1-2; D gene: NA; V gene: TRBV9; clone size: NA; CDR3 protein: CASSVGTGRVVGYTF; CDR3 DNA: TGTGCCAGCAGCGTAGGCACAGGGCGGGTAGTAGGCTACACCTTC
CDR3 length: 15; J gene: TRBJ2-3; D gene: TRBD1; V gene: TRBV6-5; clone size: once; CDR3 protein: CASSPGQLSTDTQYF; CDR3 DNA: TGTGCCAGCAGTCCGGGACAGCTAAGCACAGATACGCAGTATTTT
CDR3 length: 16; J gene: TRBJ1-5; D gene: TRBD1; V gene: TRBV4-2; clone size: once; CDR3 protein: CASSQIDRDRIQPQHF; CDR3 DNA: TGTGCCAGCAGCCAAATCGACAGGGACCGAATTCAGCCCCAGCATTTT
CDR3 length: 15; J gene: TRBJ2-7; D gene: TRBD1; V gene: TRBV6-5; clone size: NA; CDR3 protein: CASSVDRDTSYEQYF; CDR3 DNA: TGTGCCAGCAGTGTCGACAGGGATACATCCTACGAGCAGTACTTC
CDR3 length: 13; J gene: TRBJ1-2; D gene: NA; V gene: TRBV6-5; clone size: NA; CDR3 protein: CASSYAGFDGYTF; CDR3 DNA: TGTGCCAGCAGTTATGCGGGATTCGATGGCTACACCTTC
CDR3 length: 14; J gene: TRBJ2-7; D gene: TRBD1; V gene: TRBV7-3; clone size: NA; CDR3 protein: CASSPGQGSGEQYF; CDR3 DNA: TGTGCCAGCAGCCCGGGACAGGGGTCGGGGGAGCAGTACTTC
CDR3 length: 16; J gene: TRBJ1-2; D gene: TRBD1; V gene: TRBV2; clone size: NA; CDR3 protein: CASKDRGGSRDYGYTF; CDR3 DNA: TGTGCCAGCAAAGACAGGGGGGGTAGCAGAGACTATGGCTACACCTTC
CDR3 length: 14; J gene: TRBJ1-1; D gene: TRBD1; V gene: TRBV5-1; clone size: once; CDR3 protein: CASSPDRGGTEAFF; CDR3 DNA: TGCGCCAGCAGTCCTGACAGGGGAGGCACTGAAGCTTTCTTT
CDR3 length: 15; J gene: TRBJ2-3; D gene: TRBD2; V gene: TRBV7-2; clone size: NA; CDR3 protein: CASSHGTSMIDTQYF; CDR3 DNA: TGTGCCAGCAGCCACGGGACTAGCATGATAGATACGCAGTATTTT
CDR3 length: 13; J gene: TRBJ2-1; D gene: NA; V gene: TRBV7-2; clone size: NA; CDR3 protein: CASSLGTVREQFF; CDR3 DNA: TGTGCCAGCAGCTTAGGGACTGTCAGGGAGCAGTTCTTC
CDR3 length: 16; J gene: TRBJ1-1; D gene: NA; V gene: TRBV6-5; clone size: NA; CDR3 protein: CASSYSPVRPNTEAFF; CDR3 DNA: TGTGCCAGCAGTTACTCGCCAGTCAGGCCTAACACTGAAGCTTTCTTT
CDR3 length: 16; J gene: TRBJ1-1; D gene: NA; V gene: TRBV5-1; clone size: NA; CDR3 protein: CASSLVGGEWNTEAFF; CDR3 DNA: TGCGCCAGCAGCTTGGTGGGGGGTGAATGGAACACTGAAGCTTTCTTT
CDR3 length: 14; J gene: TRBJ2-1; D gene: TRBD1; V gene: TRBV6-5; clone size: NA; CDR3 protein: CASIGTGTVDEQFF; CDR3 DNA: TGTGCCAGCATAGGGACAGGGACAGTCGATGAGCAGTTCTTC
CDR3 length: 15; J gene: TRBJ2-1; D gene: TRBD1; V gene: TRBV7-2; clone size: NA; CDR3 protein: CASSPGTGRNNEQFF; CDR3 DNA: TGTGCCAGCAGCCCCGGGACAGGGAGAAACAATGAGCAGTTCTTC
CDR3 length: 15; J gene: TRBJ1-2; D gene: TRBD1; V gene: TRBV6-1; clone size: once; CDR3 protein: CASTDAGTGGYGYTF; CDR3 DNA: TGTGCCAGCACCGACGCCGGGACAGGGGGCTATGGCTACACCTTC
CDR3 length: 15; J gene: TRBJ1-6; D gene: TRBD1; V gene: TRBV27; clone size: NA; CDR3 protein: CASRRDRDYNSPLHF; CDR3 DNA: TGTGCCAGCAGACGGGACAGAGACTATAATTCACCCCTCCACTTT
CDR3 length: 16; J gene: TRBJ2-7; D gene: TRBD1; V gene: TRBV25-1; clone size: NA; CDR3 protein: CASSEPGTGGYGEQYF; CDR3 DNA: TGTGCCAGCAGTGAGCCCGGGACAGGGGGTTACGGCGAGCAGTACTTC
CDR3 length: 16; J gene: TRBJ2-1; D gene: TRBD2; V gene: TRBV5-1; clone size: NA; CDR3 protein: CASSYASGGARNEQFF; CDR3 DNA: TGCGCCAGCAGTTACGCCAGCGGGGGGGCTAGGAATGAGCAGTTCTTC
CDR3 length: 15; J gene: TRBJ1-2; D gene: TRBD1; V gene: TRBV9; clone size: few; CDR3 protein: CASSGGTGPGYGYTF; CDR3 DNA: TGTGCCAGCTCCGGGGGGACAGGGCCTGGGTATGGCTACACCTTC
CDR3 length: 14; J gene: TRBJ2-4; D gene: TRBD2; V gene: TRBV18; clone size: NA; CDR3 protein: CARAGGLAKNIQYF; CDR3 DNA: TGTGCCAGAGCGGGAGGGTTAGCCAAAAACATTCAGTACTTC
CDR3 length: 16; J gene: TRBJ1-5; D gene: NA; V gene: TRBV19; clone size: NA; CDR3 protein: CASSIRRMGGNQPQHF; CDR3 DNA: TGTGCCAGTAGTATACGTCGCATGGGCGGCAATCAGCCCCAGCATTTT
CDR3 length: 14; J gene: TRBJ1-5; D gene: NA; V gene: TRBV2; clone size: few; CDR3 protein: CASSGGLGLVAQHF; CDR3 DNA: TGTGCCAGCAGTGGGGGCCTCGGGCTAGTGGCCCAGCATTTT
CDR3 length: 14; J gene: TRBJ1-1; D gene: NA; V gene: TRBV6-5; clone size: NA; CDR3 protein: CASSSLALEGEAFF; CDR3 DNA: TGTGCCAGCAGTTCCCTGGCTCTCGAGGGTGAAGCTTTCTTT
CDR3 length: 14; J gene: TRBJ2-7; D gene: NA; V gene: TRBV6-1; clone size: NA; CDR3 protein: CASSDAGTIYEQYF; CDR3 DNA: TGTGCCAGCAGTGACGCCGGGACAATTTACGAGCAGTACTTC
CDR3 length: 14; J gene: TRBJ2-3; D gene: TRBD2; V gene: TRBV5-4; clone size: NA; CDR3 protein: CASKREGPADTQYF; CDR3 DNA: TGTGCCAGTAAGCGGGAGGGCCCCGCAGATACGCAGTATTTT
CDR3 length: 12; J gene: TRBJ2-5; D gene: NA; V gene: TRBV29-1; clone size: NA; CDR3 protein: CSVGIGGETQYF; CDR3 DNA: TGCAGCGTTGGAATAGGGGGAGAGACCCAGTACTTC
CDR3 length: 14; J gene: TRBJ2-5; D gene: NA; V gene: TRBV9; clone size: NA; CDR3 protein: CASSVDGGWETQYF; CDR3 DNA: TGTGCCAGCAGCGTAGACGGAGGCTGGGAGACCCAGTACTTC
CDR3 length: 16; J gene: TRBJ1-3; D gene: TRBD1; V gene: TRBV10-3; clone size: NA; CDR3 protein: CAITGEQGAVGNTIYF; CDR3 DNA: TGTGCCATCACCGGAGAGCAGGGGGCGGTTGGAAACACCATATATTTT
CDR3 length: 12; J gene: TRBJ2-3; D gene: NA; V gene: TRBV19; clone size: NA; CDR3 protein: CASSQGSDTQYF; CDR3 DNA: TGTGCCAGTAGTCAGGGGTCAGATACGCAGTATTTT
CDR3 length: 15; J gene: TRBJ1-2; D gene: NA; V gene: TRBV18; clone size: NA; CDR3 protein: CASSPLPQENYGYTF; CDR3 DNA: TGTGCCAGCTCACCACTTCCGCAGGAAAACTATGGCTACACCTTC
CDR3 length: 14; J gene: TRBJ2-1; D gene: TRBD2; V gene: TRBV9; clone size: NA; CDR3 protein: CASSSLAASNEQFF; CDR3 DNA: TGTGCCAGCAGCTCGCTAGCGGCCTCCAATGAGCAGTTCTTC
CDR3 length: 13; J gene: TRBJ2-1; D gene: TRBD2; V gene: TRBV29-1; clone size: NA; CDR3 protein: CSAEGLQKAEQFF; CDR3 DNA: TGCAGCGCCGAGGGACTACAAAAGGCGGAGCAGTTCTTC
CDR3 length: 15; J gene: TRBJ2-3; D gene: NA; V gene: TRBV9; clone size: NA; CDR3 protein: CASSRLAFSTDTQYF; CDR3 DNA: TGTGCCAGCAGCCGACTGGCCTTTAGCACAGATACGCAGTATTTT
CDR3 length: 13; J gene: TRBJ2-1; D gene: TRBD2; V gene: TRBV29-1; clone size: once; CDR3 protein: CSVEVGGNGEQFF; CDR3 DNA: TGCAGCGTTGAAGTGGGGGGGAACGGTGAGCAGTTCTTC
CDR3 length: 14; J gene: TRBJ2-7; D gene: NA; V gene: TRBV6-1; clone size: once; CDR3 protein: CASTPGTLAYEQYF; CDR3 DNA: TGTGCCAGCACCCCCGGGACACTCGCCTACGAGCAGTACTTC
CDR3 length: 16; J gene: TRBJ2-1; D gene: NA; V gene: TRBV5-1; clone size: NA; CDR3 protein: CASSSTGTGTYNEQFF; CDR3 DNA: TGCGCCAGCAGCTCCACCGGGACTGGTACCTACAATGAGCAGTTCTTC
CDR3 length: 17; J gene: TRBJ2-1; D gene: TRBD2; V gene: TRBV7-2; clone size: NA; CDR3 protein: CAGSLSTSGNRYNEQFF; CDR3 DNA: TGTGCCGGCAGCTTAAGCACTAGCGGGAACCGCTACAATGAGCAGTTCTTC
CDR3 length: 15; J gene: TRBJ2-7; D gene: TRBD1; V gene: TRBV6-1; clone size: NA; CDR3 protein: CASSDYRGSAWEQYF; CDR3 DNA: TGTGCCAGCAGTGATTACAGGGGTTCGGCGTGGGAGCAGTACTTC
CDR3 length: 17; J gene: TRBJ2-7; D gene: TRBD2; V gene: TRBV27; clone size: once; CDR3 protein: CASSLGPGLARSYEQYF; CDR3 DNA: TGTGCCAGCAGTTTAGGGCCGGGACTAGCGAGGTCCTACGAGCAGTACTTC
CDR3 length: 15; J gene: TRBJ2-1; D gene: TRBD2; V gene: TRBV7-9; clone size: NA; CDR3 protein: CASSLRTSGGYEQFF; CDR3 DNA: TGTGCCAGCAGCTTAAGGACTAGCGGGGGCTATGAGCAGTTCTTC